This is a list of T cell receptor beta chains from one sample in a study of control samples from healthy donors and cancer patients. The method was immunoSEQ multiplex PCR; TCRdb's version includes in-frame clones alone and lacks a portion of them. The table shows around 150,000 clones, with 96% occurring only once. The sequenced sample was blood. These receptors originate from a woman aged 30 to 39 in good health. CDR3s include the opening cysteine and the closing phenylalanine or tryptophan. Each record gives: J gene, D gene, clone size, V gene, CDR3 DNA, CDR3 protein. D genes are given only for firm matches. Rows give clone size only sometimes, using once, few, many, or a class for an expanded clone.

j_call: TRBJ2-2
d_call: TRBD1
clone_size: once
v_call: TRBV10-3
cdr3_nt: TGTGCCATCAGTGAGTCGACAGGGGGTCTAGCGGAATCTAACACCGGGGAGCTGTTTTTT
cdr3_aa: CAISESTGGLAESNTGELFF

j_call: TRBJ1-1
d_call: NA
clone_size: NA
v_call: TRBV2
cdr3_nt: TGTGCCAGCAGCGGACGCCTGGGACACAACACTGAAGCTTTCTTT
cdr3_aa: CASSGRLGHNTEAFF

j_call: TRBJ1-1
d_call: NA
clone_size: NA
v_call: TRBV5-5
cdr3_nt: TGTGCCAGCAGCTTTGGAACAGGGAACACTGAAGCTTTCTTT
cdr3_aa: CASSFGTGNTEAFF

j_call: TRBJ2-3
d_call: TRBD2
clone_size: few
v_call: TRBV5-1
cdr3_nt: TGCGCCAGCAGCTTGGCCGCGACTAGCGGGAGCGGGGTTCTGGTGCAGTATTTT
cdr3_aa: CASSLAATSGSGVLVQYF

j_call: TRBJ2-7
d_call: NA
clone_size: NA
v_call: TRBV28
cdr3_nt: TGTGCCAGCAGTCCACCCTCGGGGGGCCACGAGCAGTACTTC
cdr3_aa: CASSPPSGGHEQYF

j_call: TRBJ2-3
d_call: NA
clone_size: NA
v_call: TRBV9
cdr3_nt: TGTGCCAGCAGCGTGAACCCTACTAGCACAGATACGCAGTATTTT
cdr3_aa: CASSVNPTSTDTQYF

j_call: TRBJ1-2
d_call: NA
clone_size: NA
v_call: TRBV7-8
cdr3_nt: TGTGCCAGCAGCTCCCCGGGGCGGCAAGTAGGTGGCTACACCTTC
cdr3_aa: CASSSPGRQVGGYTF

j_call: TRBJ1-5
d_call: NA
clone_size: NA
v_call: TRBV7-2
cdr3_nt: TGTGCCAGCAGTTTCAATATAGGGGAGGGTCAGCCCCAGCATTTT
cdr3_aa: CASSFNIGEGQPQHF

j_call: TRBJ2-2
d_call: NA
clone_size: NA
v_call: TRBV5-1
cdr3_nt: TGCGCCAGCAGTTTGTTCGGGAAGGCAGCTAACACCGGGGAGCTGTTTTTT
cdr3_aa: CASSLFGKAANTGELFF

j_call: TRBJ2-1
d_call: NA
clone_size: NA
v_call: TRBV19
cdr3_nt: TGTGCCAGCATGCGCGGCAGGGTACCTGGCAATGAGCAGTTCTTC
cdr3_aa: CASMRGRVPGNEQFF

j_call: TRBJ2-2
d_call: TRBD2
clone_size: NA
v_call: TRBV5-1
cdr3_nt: TGCGCCAGCAGCTCGGCGACTAGCGCCGGGGAGCTGTTTTTT
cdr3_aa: CASSSATSAGELFF

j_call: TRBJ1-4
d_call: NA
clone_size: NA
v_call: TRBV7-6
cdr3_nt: TGTGCCAGCAGTCCCGTCCTGGCTAGGGCTAATGAAAAACTGTTTTTT
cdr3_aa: CASSPVLARANEKLFF

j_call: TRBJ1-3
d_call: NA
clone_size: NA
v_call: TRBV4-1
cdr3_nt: TGCGCCAGCAGCCAAGAACCCGGGCGGAACACCATATATTTT
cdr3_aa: CASSQEPGRNTIYF

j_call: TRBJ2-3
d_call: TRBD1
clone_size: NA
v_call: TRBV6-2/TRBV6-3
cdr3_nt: TGTGCCAGCAGTTACTCTCACCAGGGGGAGAACCTCGACCCCACAGATACGCAGTATTTT
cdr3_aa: CASSYSHQGENLDPTDTQYF

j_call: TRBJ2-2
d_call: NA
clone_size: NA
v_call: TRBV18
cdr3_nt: TGTGCCAGCTCCACGAACACCGGGGAGCTGTTTTTT
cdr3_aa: CASSTNTGELFF

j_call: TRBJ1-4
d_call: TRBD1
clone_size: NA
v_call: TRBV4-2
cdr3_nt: TGTGCCAGCAGCCAAGGGCGGGACAGGGGGTATGAAAAACTGTTTTTT
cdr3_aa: CASSQGRDRGYEKLFF

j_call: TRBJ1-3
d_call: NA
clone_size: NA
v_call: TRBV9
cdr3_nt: TGTGCCAGCAGCGTAGGTAGGGCTCGTGGAAACACCATATATTTT
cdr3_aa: CASSVGRARGNTIYF

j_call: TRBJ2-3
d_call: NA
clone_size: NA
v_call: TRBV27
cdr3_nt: TGTGCCAGCAGTTTAAAGGGGGTAGGTGGCACAGATACGCAGTATTTT
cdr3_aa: CASSLKGVGGTDTQYF

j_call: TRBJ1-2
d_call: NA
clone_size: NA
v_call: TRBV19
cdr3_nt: TGTGCCAGTAGTTTTGCAGGGCCTTCCTATGGCTACACCTTC
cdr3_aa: CASSFAGPSYGYTF

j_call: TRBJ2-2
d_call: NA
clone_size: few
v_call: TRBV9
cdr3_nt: TGTGCCAGCGGTGAAGGCGGGGAGCTGTTTTTT
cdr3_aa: CASGEGGELFF

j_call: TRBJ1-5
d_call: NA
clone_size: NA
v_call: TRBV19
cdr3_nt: TGTGCCAGTAGTCCCCTCATCGGGCAGCCCCAGCATTTT
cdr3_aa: CASSPLIGQPQHF

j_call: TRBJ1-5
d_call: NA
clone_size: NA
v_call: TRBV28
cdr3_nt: TGTGCCAGCAACGCGGGCGGTCAGCCCCAGCATTTT
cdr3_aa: CASNAGGQPQHF

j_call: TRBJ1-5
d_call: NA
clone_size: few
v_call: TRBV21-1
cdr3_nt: TGTGCCAGCAGCCACAGGGGCCGGCAGGTTCCCAATCAGCCCCAGCATTTT
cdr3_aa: CASSHRGRQVPNQPQHF

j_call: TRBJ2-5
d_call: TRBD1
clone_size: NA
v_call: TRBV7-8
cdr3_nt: TGTGCCAGCAGCCTCGACAGGGGGCGACCCCAGACCCAGTACTTC
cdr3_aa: CASSLDRGRPQTQYF

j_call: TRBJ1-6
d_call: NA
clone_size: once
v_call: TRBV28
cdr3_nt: TGTGCCAGCAGTTTAAAGGCGGCGCGTAGTTCCTATAATTCACCCCTCCACTTT
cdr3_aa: CASSLKAARSSYNSPLHF

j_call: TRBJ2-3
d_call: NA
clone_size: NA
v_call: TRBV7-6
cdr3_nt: TGTGCCAGCAGCTTACGAGTTCGGGGGAGCACAGATACGCAGTATTTT
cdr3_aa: CASSLRVRGSTDTQYF

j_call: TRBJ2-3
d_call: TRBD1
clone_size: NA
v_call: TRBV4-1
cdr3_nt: TGCGCCAGCAGCCAAATCCAGGGGGCTTCAGATACGCAGTATTTT
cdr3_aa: CASSQIQGASDTQYF

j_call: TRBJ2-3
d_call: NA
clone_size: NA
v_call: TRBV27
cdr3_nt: TGTGCCAGTTTAGAACTGGACACAGATACGCAGTATTTT
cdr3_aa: CASLELDTDTQYF

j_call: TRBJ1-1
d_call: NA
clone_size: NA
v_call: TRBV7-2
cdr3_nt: TGTGCCAGCAGCTTAGAAGGGCACACTGAAGCTTTCTTT
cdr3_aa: CASSLEGHTEAFF

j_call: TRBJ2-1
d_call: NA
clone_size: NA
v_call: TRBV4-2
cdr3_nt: TGTGCCAGCAGCCAAGGGCCCTACAATGAGCAGTTCTTC
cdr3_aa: CASSQGPYNEQFF

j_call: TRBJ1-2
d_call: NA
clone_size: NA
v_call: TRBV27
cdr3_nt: TGTGCCAGCAGTTTATTGGGGGCCGGGGTTTATGGCTACACCTTC
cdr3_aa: CASSLLGAGVYGYTF

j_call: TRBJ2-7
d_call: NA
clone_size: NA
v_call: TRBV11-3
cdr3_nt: TGTGCCAGCAGCCGCAGCGGTAGGGAGCAGTACTTC
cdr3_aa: CASSRSGREQYF

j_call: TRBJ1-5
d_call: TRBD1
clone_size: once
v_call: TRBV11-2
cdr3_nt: TGTGCCAGCAGCCAGGACAGGGGCAGTCAGCCCCAGCATTTT
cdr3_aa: CASSQDRGSQPQHF

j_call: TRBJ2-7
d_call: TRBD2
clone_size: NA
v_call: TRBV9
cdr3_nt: TGTGCCAGCAGCGGGACTAGCGGGGGTTACGAGCAGTACTTC
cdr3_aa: CASSGTSGGYEQYF

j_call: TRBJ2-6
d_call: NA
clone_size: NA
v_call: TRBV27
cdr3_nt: TGTGCCAGCAGTTTCGTGGACACTCGGGCCAACGTCCTGACTTTC
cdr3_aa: CASSFVDTRANVLTF

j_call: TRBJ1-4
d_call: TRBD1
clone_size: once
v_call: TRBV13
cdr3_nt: TGTGCCAGCAGCAAACCGGGACAGGGGTTGGAAAAACTGTTTTTT
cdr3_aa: CASSKPGQGLEKLFF

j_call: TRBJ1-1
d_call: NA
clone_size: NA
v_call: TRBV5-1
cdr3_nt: TGCGCCAGCAGCTTGTTCGACACTGAAGCTTTCTTT
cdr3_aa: CASSLFDTEAFF

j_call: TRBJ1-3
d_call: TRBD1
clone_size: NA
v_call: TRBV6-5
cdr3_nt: TGTGCCAGCAGTTCCAGGGGGGCCTCTGGAAACACCATATATTTT
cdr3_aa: CASSSRGASGNTIYF

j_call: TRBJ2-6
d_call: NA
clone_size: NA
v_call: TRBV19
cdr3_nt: TGTGCCAGTAGTGGGCTAGGGGCCAACGTCCTGACTTTC
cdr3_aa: CASSGLGANVLTF

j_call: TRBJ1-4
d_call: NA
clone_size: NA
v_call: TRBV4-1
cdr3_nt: TGCGCCAGCAGCCAAGATAGTACAGTTAATGAAAAACTGTTTTTT
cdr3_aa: CASSQDSTVNEKLFF

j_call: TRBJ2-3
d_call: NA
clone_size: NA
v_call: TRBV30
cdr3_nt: TGTGCCTGGGGGGATCCTCGGGGAAACACAGATACGCAGTATTTT
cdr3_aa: CAWGDPRGNTDTQYF

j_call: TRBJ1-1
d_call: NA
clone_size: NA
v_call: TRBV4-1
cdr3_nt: TGCGCCAGCAGCCAAGACGGAGCCTATATGAACACTGAAGCTTTCTTT
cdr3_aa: CASSQDGAYMNTEAFF

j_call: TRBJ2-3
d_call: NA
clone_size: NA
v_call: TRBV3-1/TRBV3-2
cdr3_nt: TGTGCCAGCAGCGGGGGGGACAGTTCAGAAAGCACAGATACGCAGTATTTT
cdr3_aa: CASSGGDSSESTDTQYF

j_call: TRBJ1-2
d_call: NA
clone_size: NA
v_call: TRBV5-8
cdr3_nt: TGTGCCAGCAGCTCTCGGGGCTACACCTTC
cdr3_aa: CASSSRGYTF

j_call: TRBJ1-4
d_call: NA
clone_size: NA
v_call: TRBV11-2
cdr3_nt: TGTGCCAGCAGCCAATGGGGGGCAACTAATGAAAAACTGTTTTTT
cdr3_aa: CASSQWGATNEKLFF

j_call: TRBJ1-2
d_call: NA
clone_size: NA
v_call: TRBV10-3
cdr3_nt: TGTGCCATCAGGCCAGGACAGTCTATTGGCTACACCTTC
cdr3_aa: CAIRPGQSIGYTF

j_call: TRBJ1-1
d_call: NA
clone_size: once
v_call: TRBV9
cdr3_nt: TGTGCCAGCAGCCCCTATTCGGCGGCAGAAGCTTTCTTT
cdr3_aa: CASSPYSAAEAFF

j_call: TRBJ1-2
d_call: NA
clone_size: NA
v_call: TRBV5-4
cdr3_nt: TGTGCCAGCAGCCAGAGGAATAACTATGGCTACACCTTC
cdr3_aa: CASSQRNNYGYTF

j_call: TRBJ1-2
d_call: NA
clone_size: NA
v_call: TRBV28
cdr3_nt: TGTGCCAGCAGCCCCGGGGGGGGCTATGGCTACACCTTC
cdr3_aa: CASSPGGGYGYTF

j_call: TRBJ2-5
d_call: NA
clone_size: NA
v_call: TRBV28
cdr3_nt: TGTGCCAGCAGCTCGGAGGAATTACCCATTCAAGAGACCCAGTACTTC
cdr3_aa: CASSSEELPIQETQYF

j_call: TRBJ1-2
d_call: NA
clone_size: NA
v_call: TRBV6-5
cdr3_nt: TGTGCCAGCACCGGGGGGAGGGTCTATGGCTACACCTTC
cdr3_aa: CASTGGRVYGYTF

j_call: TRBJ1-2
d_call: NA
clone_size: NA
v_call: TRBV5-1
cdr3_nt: TGCGCCAGCAGCTTGTTTCCACTGGACTATGGCTACACCTTC
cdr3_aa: CASSLFPLDYGYTF

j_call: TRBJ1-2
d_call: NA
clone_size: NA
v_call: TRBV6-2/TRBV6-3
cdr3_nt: TGTGCCAGCAGTTATTCGTTGGGGTGGAACTATGGCTACACCTTC
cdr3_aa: CASSYSLGWNYGYTF

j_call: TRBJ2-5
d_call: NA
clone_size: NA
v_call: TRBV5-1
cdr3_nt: TGCGCCAGCAGCTTGCCCTCGACTAGTTTCCAAGAGACCCAGTACTTC
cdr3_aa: CASSLPSTSFQETQYF

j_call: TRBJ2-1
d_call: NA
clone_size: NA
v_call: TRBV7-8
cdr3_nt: TGTGCCAGCAGCCTCCATGGGGCTGTTTCCTACAATGAGCAGTTCTTC
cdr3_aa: CASSLHGAVSYNEQFF